This T cell receptor beta chain is from a study of cytomegalovirus exposure and HLA in healthy donors. The PCR had 60 Vbeta and 13 Jbeta primers. This table comes from immunoSEQ multiplex PCR, and its TCRdb copy is limited to in-frame clones, with some not included. The sample shows 60,000 to 85,000 clones, under 80% of them seen only once. The table lists this clone with a few counts. No antigen is known for it. V trimming: 0 bases; J trimming: 9 bases; junction bases outside the gene matches: 8. Germline V gene sequence: CDR1 SGHDT, CDR2 YYEEEE. The CDR3 runs to 15 residues. Findings and caveats of the study: Donor immune exposure was known only as CMV serostatus.

Sequencing was done on a sample of PBMCs. The source of this sequence is a man aged 40-49 years in good health and CMV-seronegative. This chain joins TRBV5-6 and TRBJ2-1; 8 nucleotides align to TRBD2. The CDR3 region is CASSLDRKREIEQFF. DNA for the CDR3: TGTGCCAGCAGCTTGGATCGGAAGCGGGAGATTGAGCAGTTCTTC.